The 10 T cell receptor beta chains below come from one sample, sequenced in a study of blood T cell repertoires in COVID-19. Data came from immunoSEQ multiplex PCR; TCRdb stores just in-frame clones and leaves some out. The sample has roughly 160,000 clones; approximately 86% are singletons. Sample: peripheral blood. The origin of the receptors is a woman aged 55-70 years who had recovered from COVID-19.

This chain connects TRBV2 to TRBJ2-3; the D gene is possibly TRBD2 (6 bases). Germline V gene sequence: CDR1 SNHLY, CDR2 FYNNEI. The V end was cut by 2 bases, the J end by 11 bases, with 14 bases between. This CDR3 is built from 13 residues. The CDR3 is CASSETGAPMQYF. CDR3 sequence (DNA): TGTGCCAGCAGTGAAACGGGAGCCCCCATGCAGTATTTT.

The chain couples TRBV6-1 to TRBJ2-7; TRBD1 matches at 7 bases. CDR3 length: 15 residues. The germline V gene encodes CDR1 MNHNS and CDR2 SASEGT. The V segment lost 2 bases and the J segment 1 base; nucleotides outside the gene matches: 5. For the CDR3, the DNA is TGTGCCAGCAGTGAACGGGACAGACCGTCCTACGAGCAGTACTTC. It yields the protein CASSERDRPSYEQYF.

This clone has more than one count but fewer than ten. The chain employs TRBV20-1 and TRBJ1-2; weak D call: TRBD1 (5 bases). The CDR3 length is 15 residues. The V and J ends lost 3 bases and 1 base respectively, with 15 bases between them. CDR1 DFQATT and CDR2 SNEGSKA come from the germline V gene (reference sequence). In DNA form, the CDR3 reads TGCAGTGCTAGTCAGGGTCTGGGGAATAACTATGGCTACACCTTC. It encodes CSASQGLGNNYGYTF.

The chain joins TRBV5-6 to TRBJ1-2, with TRBD1 identical over 7 bases. This CDR3 region has 15 residues. Germline-derived CDR1 and CDR2 are SGHDT and YYEEEE. With 4 bases clipped from V and 4 bases from J, the junction kept 10 bases outside the gene matches. Written as DNA, the CDR3 is TGTGCCAGCAGCATCACAGGGGTAATCACCTATGGCTACACCTTC. It encodes CASSITGVITYGYTF. The entire variable domain, with the rest obtained from reference TRBV5-6 and TRBJ1-2, is as follows: DAGVTQSPTHLIKTRGQQVTLRCSPKSGHDTVSWYQQALGQGPQFIFQYYEEEERQRGNFPDRFSGHQFPNYSSELNVNALLLGDSALYLCASSITGVITYGYTFGSGTRLTVV.

V gene TRBV2 combines with J gene TRBJ2-3; the D is unclear. The V end was cut by 6 bases, the J end by 12 bases, with 22 bases between. This CDR3 spans 14 amino acids. Germline V gene sequence: CDR1 SNHLY, CDR2 FYNNEI. CDR3 region: CASSPPSTETVQYF. In nucleotides, the CDR3 is TGTGCCAGCAGCCCCCCGTCCACGGAGACTGTACAGTATTTT.

The count of this clone is one. The chain recombines TRBV7-3 with TRBJ2-1, with 8 bases matching TRBD1. Germline loops: CDR1 SGHTA, CDR2 FQGTGA. J lost 0 bases, V lost 5 bases, and 6 bases had no gene match. The CDR3 is 16 residues long. Here the CDR3 DNA reads TGTGCCAGCAGCCCAGGGGGCACACCCTCCTACAATGAGCAGTTCTTC. This sequence encodes CASSPGGTPSYNEQFF.

The rearrangement uses TRBV11-2 and TRBJ2-2; 9 bases fit TRBD2. The trim removed 6 bases at V and 5 bases at J, leaving 13 bases unmatched. The germline V gene has CDR1 SGHAT and CDR2 FQNNGV. The CDR3 consists of 17 residues. This CDR3 is CASRLGGGARSTGELFF. CDR3 in DNA: TGTGCCAGCAGGCTTGGCGGGGGGGCGAGGAGTACCGGGGAGCTGTTTTTT.

The chain links TRBV24-1 to TRBJ2-3; no firm D call. The CDR3 sequence is 14 residues long. V was cut by 3 bases and J by 8 bases, with 14 bases left in between. Germline values: CDR1 KGHDR, CDR2 SFDVKD. CDR3 DNA: TGTGCCACCAGTGATCCCCTCGGCACGGGTACGCAGTATTTT. Its translation is CATSDPLGTGTQYF.

The chain has TRBV4-1 and TRBJ1-5, with 8 bases matching TRBD1. V lost 3 bases, J lost 5 bases, and 6 bases stayed unmatched. Germline-derived CDR1 and CDR2 are MGHRA and YSYEKL. The CDR3 covers 15 residues. CDR3 loop: CASSHQGARDQPQHF. CDR3 coding DNA: TGCGCCAGCAGCCACCAGGGGGCGCGGGATCAGCCCCAGCATTTT.

The V call is TRBV7-7, the J call TRBJ2-2, with a tentative D call TRBD2 (5 bases). This CDR3 has 15 amino acids. Trimming took 3 bases from V and 4 from J, leaving 12 bases between them. Germline V CDR1 and CDR2: SSHAT, FNYEAQ (reference sequence). CDR3 sequence (DNA): TGTGCCAGCAGCTTCGGGGTAGCAGGCACCGGGGAGCTGTTTTTT. This sequence encodes CASSFGVAGTGELFF.